This paragraph reports one T cell receptor (beta chain). Its antigen is unknown. These data are taken from a study of cytomegalovirus exposure and HLA in healthy donors. Notes on the study in general: What TCR beta sequences reportedly achieved was accurate prediction of HLA-A and HLA-B alleles in most subjects.

The CDR3 length is 13 residues. The ends lost 4 bases at V and 11 bases at J; junction bases unmatched: 6. Germline V lookup: CDR1 MGHDK, CDR2 SYGVNS. Vbeta (60) and Jbeta (13) primers were used in the PCR. Sequencing used immunoSEQ multiplex PCR; TCRdb keeps in-frame clones, though not all of them. The data contain tens of thousands of clones, roughly four fifths of them singletons. Sequenced input: PBMCs. This TCR derives from a man between 25 and 39 years old in good health and CMV-seronegative. The V gene is TRBV25-1, the J gene TRBJ1-3; TRBD1 aligns across 9 bases. The CDR3 reads CASSAGTGFSIYF. For the CDR3, the DNA is TGTGCCAGCAGTGCCGGGACAGGGTTTTCCATATATTTT.